This TCR beta chain was sequenced for a study of blood T cell repertoires in COVID-19. Here immunoSEQ multiplex PCR was the method, and the copy in TCRdb shows in-frame clones only, minus some. The table includes under 200,000 clones, 75% to 95% detected once. Between the trimmed V and J ends, which lost 7 bases and 3 bases, there was a span of 12 bases. Germline V lookup: CDR1 SQVTM, CDR2 ANQGSEA. The CDR3 is 12 residues long. The chain employs TRBV29-1 and TRBJ1-2; possibly TRBD1 for D (6 bases). This TCR was sampled from a man in his forties or fifties with acute or convalescent COVID-19. Material for sequencing was peripheral blood. The CDR3 region has the DNA TGCAGCGGCCAACAGGGTGACTATGGCTACACCTTC. Protein sequence: CSGQQGDYGYTF.